This T cell receptor beta chain was found in a study of blood T cell repertoires in COVID-19. Overall study: The study drew acute and convalescent COVID-19 samples from the United States, Italy and Spain. Sample material is recorded as cDNA or gDNA derived from T cells, B-cell-depleted T cells, or PBMCs.

The CDR3 length is 15 residues. Germline-derived CDR1 and CDR2 are MNHNY and SVGAGI (reference sequence). V dropped 2 bases and J dropped 7; count of bases not matched to a gene: 8. As processed by the authors: How many nucleated cells were present was estimated from reference gene primer amplification. Method: immunoSEQ multiplex PCR; TCRdb's copy keeps in-frame clones and lacks some. For V, J and clone size, that table is used; D and trimming come from the DNA. This sample has approximately 120,000 clones, with over 60% found just once. The V gene is TRBV6-6, the J gene TRBJ2-1; 7 positions match TRBD2. The material sequenced was peripheral blood. This TCR was recovered from a human donor in a cohort sampled during active or convalescent COVID-19. The CDR3 DNA sequence: TGTGCCAGCAGTTACCGGGAGGCGGTGCGGAATGAGCAGTTCTTC. Translating it yields CASSYREAVRNEQFF.